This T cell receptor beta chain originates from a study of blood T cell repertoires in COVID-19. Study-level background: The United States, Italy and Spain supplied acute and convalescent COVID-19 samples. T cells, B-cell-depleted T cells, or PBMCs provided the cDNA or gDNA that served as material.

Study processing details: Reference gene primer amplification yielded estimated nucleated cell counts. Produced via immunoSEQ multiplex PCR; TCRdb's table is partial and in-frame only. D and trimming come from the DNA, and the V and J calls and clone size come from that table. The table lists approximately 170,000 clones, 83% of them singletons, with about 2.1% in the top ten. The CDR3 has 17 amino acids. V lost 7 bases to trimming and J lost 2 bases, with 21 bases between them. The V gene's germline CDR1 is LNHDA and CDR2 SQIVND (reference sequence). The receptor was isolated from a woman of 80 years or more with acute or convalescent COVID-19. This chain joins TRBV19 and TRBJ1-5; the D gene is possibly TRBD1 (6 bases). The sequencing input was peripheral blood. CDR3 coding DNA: TGTGCCAGTACCAAAGGGACATCCAAAGGGGGCAATCAGCCCCAGCATTTT. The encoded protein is CASTKGTSKGGNQPQHF.